Following are 19 T cell receptor beta chains from one sample sequenced in a study of T cell responses to AZD1222 COVID-19 vaccine. Profiled with immunoSEQ multiplex PCR; TCRdb holds only in-frame clones, not every one. Of about 190,000 clones in the sample, approximately 91% were seen once. The sample in question was peripheral blood, obtained on day 0 of AZD1222 vaccination. The receptors stem from an adult in good health.

The chain's CDR3 is CASSRLTGGGDGYTF. The CDR3 DNA sequence: TGTGCCAGCAGCCGCCTCACAGGGGGAGGCGATGGCTACACCTTC. The J gene is TRBJ1-2, the V gene TRBV4-2, with 8 bases fitting TRBD1. Germline V gene data show CDR1 as LGHNA and CDR2 as YNFKEQ. The CDR3 has 15 residues. V was clipped by 4 bases and J by 6 bases; unmatched bases: 10.

The chain employs TRBV28 and TRBJ1-2, with 12 bases aligning to TRBD1. V shed 2 bases and J 7 bases; nucleotides not matched to a gene: 5. CDR1 and CDR2 from the germline V gene are MDHEN and SYDVKM. The CDR3 runs to 15 residues. The CDR3 coding sequence is TGTGCCAGCAGTTTACCGGGACAGGGGGCGTCTGGCTACACCTTC. The encoded protein is CASSLPGQGASGYTF.

The chain couples TRBV6-6 to TRBJ2-7, with TRBD2 as a possible D gene (6 bases). The V end was cut by 6 bases, the J end by 2 bases, with 17 bases between. Germline CDR1 reads MNHNY; CDR2 reads SVGAGI (reference sequence). CDR3 size: 15 residues. The CDR3 loop is CASRLTGTAAYEQYF. Written as DNA, the CDR3 is TGTGCCAGCAGATTAACCGGGACTGCAGCCTACGAGCAGTACTTC.

This chain uses TRBV4-1 with TRBJ1-1, with TRBD1 as a possible D gene (6 bases). CDR1 MGHRA and CDR2 YSYEKL come from the germline V gene. V was clipped by 0 bases and J by 1 base, with 9 bases between them. The CDR3 extends over 15 amino acids. CDR3 region: CASSQDPGQNTEAFF. The CDR3 DNA follows: TGCGCCAGCAGCCAAGACCCGGGACAGAACACTGAAGCTTTCTTT.

The CDR3 DNA reads as TGTGCCAGCAGACTAAACAGGGGTTCTGGAAACACCATATATTTT. It yields the protein CASRLNRGSGNTIYF. This chain links TRBV27 with TRBJ1-3; 7 positions match TRBD1. Trimming removed 6 bases from V and 1 base from J; junction bases left unmatched: 6. Looked up from germline, CDR1 is MNHEY and CDR2 is SMNVEV (reference sequence). This CDR3 spans 15 amino acids.

This sequence joins TRBV13 and TRBJ2-7; possible D gene TRBD2, 6 bases. The CDR3 runs to 14 residues. V gave up 5 bases and J gave up 7 bases, with 18 bases separating them. Germline V CDR1 and CDR2: PRHDT, FYEKMQ (reference sequence). CDR3 protein: CASSMGLRVLEQYF. The DNA for the CDR3 is TGTGCCAGCAGCATGGGACTCAGGGTCTTAGAGCAGTACTTC.

The chain joins TRBV6-5 to TRBJ2-7; a weak D match, TRBD2 (5 bases). Per germline, CDR1 MNHEY and CDR2 SVGAGI. V was clipped by 0 bases and J by 2 bases, with 14 bases between them. This CDR3 is built from 16 residues. The CDR3 nucleotides are TGTGCCAGCAGTTACTCGACACCGGGATCCACCTACGAGCAGTACTTC. It translates to CASSYSTPGSTYEQYF.

In this sample, this clone turned up once. The J gene is TRBJ2-3, the V gene TRBV15; 10 bases map to TRBD2. Germline values: CDR1 LNHNV, CDR2 YYDKDF (reference sequence). The ends lost 0 bases at V and 2 bases at J; junction bases unmatched: 5. The CDR3 spans 17 residues. The CDR3 sequence: CATSRDVLAGFTDTQYF. The DNA of the CDR3 is TGTGCCACCAGCAGAGATGTACTAGCGGGGTTCACAGATACGCAGTATTTT.

V gene TRBV6-4 combines with J gene TRBJ2-7; D may be TRBD1 (5 bases). The CDR3 is 15 residues long. The germline V gene has CDR1 MRHNA and CDR2 SNTAGT. With 4 bases removed from V and 1 base from J, the gap between germline ends came to 14 bases. CDR3 region: CASSASVGESYEQYF. The CDR3 DNA reads TGTGCCAGCAGTGCATCCGTAGGGGAATCCTACGAGCAGTACTTC.

This clone has only a few counts. The chain carries TRBV7-9 and TRBJ1-1; 10 nucleotides match TRBD1. The germline CDR1 and CDR2 sequences are SEHNR and FQNEAQ (reference sequence). This CDR3 spans 14 amino acids. V was pared by 4 bases and J by 6 bases, with 5 bases of the junction left unmatched. CDR3 sequence (DNA): TGTGCCAGCAGCTCGACAGGGGGCGCGTCTGAAGCTTTCTTT. Translating it yields CASSSTGGASEAFF.

The V and J genes are TRBV7-2 and TRBJ2-6, with TRBD2 identical over 14 bases. This CDR3 region has 18 residues. Looked up from germline, CDR1 is SGHTA and CDR2 is FQGNSA. The trim removed 9 bases at V and 0 bases at J, leaving 7 bases unmatched. The CDR3 bases are TGTGCCAGGGGACTAGCGGGAGTCAGGATCTCTGGGGCCAACGTCCTGACTTTC. Translating it yields CARGLAGVRISGANVLTF.

This clone has just one count. The J gene is TRBJ2-2, the V gene TRBV5-8, with D unclear. Per germline, CDR1 SGHTS and CDR2 YDEGEE. The CDR3 is made up of 12 amino acids. V was shortened by 0 bases and J by 8 bases, with 5 bases between the two germline ends. The CDR3 spells CASSLEGGELFF. CDR3 DNA: TGTGCCAGCAGCTTGGAGGGTGGGGAGCTGTTTTTT.

This chain uses TRBV6-5 with TRBJ2-7, with 8 bases lining up with TRBD1. Germline CDR1 and CDR2: MNHEY and SVGAGI. This CDR3 is built from 14 residues. V lost 4 bases to trimming and J lost 2 bases; unmatched junction nucleotides: 4. The CDR3 DNA follows: TGTGCCAGCAGTTTTGACAGGGGCGCCTACGAGCAGTACTTC. This sequence encodes CASSFDRGAYEQYF.

As DNA, the CDR3 is TGTGCCAGCAGTCCTCTAGCGGGATCTTTCCACAATGAGCAGTTCTTC. It encodes CASSPLAGSFHNEQFF. V gene TRBV28 combines with J gene TRBJ2-1, with 9 bases aligning to TRBD2. The length of the CDR3 is 16 residues. The V gene's germline CDR1 is MDHEN and CDR2 SYDVKM. V trimming: 5 bases; J trimming: 5 bases; junction bases outside the gene matches: 10.

This clone appeared a few times. The V gene is TRBV7-2, the J gene TRBJ1-1; D gene unclear. Per the germline V gene, CDR1 is SGHTA and CDR2 is FQGNSA. This CDR3 is 14 amino acids long. V was shortened by 2 bases and J by 8 bases, with 15 bases between the two germline ends. CDR3 DNA sequence: TGTGCCAGCAGCTTACACCCTGCTGCCCAGGAAGCTTTCTTT. Translation: CASSLHPAAQEAFF. Full variable domain (rest looked up from reference TRBV7-2 and TRBJ1-1): GAGVSQSPSNKVTEKGKDVELRCDPISGHTALYWYRQSLGQGLEFLIYFQGNSAPDKSGLPSDRFSAERTGGSVSTLTIQRTQQEDSAVYLCASSLHPAAQEAFFGQGTRLTVV.

The chain couples TRBV10-3 to TRBJ1-5; the D gene is possibly TRBD1 (5 bases). The CDR3 has 16 residues. CDR1 is ENHRY, CDR2 SYGVKD, per germline. V lost 0 bases and J lost 0, with 9 bases in between. Here the CDR3 DNA reads TGTGCCATCAGTGAGTCCCAGGGCTATAGCAATCAGCCCCAGCATTTT. Translating it yields CAISESQGYSNQPQHF.

The CDR3 nucleotides are TGTGCCAGCAGCGACAGGATGAACACTGAAGCTTTCTTT. Amino acid sequence: CASSDRMNTEAFF. The rearrangement joins TRBV6-2 or TRBV6-3 to TRBJ1-1, with TRBD1 as a possible D gene (6 bases). The length of the CDR3 is 13 residues. CDR1 is MNHEY and CDR2 is SVGEGT in the germline V gene. The ends were cut back, 6 bases at V and 0 bases at J, with 8 bases in the middle.

This clone has just a few counts. V usage is TRBV7-3 and J usage is TRBJ2-1; TRBD1 agrees at 7 bases. V lost 5 bases and J lost 9; bases outside the gene matches: 4. Germline CDR1 reads SGHTA; CDR2 reads FQGTGA. This CDR3 has 12 amino acids. This CDR3 is CASSLGGGEQFF. CDR3 coding DNA: TGTGCCAGCAGCCTAGGGGGCGGTGAGCAGTTCTTC.

This clone came up a few times. This chain joins TRBV12-3 or TRBV12-4 and TRBJ2-5; D gene ambiguous. V was clipped by 6 bases and J by 7 bases, with 15 bases between them. The CDR3 is 13 amino acids. The CDR3 sequence is CASREAARRTQYF. CDR3 DNA sequence: TGTGCCAGCAGAGAGGCCGCCCGAAGGACCCAGTACTTC.